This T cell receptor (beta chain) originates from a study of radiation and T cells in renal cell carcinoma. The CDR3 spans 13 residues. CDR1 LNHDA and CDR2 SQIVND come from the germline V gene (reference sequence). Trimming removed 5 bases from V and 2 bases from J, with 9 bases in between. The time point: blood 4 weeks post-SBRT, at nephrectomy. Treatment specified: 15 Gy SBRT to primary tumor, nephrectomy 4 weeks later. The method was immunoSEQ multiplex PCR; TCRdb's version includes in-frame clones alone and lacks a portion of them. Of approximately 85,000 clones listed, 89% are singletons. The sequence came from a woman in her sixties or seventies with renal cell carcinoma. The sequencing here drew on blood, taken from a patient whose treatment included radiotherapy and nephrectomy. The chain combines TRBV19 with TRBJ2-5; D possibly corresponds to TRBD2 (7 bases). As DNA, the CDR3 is TGTGCCAGTAGTGAGGGGGGGCAAGAGACCCAGTACTTC. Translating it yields CASSEGGQETQYF.